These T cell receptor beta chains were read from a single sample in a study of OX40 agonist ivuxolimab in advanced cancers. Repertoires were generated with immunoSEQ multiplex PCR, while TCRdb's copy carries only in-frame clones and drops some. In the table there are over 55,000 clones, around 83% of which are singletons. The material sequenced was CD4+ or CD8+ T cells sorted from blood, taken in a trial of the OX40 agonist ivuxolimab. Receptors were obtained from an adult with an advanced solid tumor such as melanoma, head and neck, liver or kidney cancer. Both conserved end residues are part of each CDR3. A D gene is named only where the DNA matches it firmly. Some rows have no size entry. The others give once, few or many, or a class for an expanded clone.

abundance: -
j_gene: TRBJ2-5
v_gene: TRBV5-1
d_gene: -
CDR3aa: CASRVWGGETQYF
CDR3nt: TGCGCCAGCAGGGTCTGGGGAGGAGAGACCCAGTACTTC

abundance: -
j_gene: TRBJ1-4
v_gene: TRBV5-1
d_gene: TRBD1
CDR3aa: CASRNDRGQEKLFF
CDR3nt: TGCGCCAGCAGGAACGACAGGGGGCAGGAAAAACTGTTTTTT

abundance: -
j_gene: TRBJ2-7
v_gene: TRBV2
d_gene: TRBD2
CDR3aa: CASSRGGGGGYEQYF
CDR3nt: TGTGCCAGCAGCAGAGGCGGGGGGGGCGGATACGAGCAGTACTTC

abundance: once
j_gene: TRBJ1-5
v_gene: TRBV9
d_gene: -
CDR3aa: CASSGTPGGIVGPQHF
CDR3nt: TGTGCCAGCAGCGGAACCCCCGGTGGGATCGTGGGGCCCCAGCATTTT

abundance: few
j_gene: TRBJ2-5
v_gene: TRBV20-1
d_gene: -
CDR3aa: CSAHFGKTQYF
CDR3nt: TGCAGTGCCCACTTCGGAAAGACCCAGTACTTC

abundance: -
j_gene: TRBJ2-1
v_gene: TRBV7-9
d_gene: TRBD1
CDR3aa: CASSLGQGGRNEQFF
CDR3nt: TGTGCCAGCAGCTTAGGACAGGGGGGGCGGAATGAGCAGTTCTTC

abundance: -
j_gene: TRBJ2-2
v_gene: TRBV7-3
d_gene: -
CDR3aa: CASSLTQGAGELFF
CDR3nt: TGTGCCAGCAGCTTAACCCAGGGTGCGGGGGAGCTGTTTTTT

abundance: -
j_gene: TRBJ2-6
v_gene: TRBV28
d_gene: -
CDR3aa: CASSYAAGKSSGANVLTF
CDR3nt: TGTGCCAGCAGTTACGCGGCAGGGAAGAGCTCTGGGGCCAACGTCCTGACTTTC

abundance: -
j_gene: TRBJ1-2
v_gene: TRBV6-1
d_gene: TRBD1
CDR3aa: CASSGGQGPYGYTF
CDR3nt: TGTGCCAGCAGTGGAGGACAGGGGCCCTATGGCTACACCTTC

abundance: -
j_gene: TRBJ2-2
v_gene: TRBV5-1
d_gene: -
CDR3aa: CASSLWRTDTGELFF
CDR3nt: TGCGCCAGCAGCTTGTGGCGGACCGACACCGGGGAGCTGTTTTTT

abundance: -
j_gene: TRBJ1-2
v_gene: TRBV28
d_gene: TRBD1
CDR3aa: CASSAPGQGAGGYTF
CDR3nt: TGTGCCAGCAGCGCTCCGGGACAGGGGGCCGGTGGCTACACCTTC

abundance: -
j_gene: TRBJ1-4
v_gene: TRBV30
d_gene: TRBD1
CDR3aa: CALTRGPGEKLFF
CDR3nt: TGTGCCTTAACCAGGGGGCCGGGGGAAAAACTGTTTTTT

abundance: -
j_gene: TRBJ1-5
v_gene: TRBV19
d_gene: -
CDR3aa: CASSPGINQPQHF
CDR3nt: TGTGCCAGTAGCCCCGGAATCAATCAGCCCCAGCATTTT

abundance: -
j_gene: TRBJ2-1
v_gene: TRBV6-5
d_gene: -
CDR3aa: CASKTGVANEQFF
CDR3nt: TGTGCCAGCAAGACGGGAGTAGCGAATGAGCAGTTCTTC

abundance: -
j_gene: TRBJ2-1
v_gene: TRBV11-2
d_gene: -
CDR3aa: CASSFNNEQFF
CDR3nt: TGTGCCAGCAGCTTTAATAATGAGCAGTTCTTC

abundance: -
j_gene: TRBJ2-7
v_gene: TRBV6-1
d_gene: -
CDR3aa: CASSEIGSSYEQYF
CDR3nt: TGTGCCAGCAGTGAGATAGGATCCTCCTACGAGCAGTACTTC

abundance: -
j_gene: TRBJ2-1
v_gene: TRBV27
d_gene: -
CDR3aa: CASRFSGRKQFF
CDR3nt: TGTGCCAGCCGGTTTTCAGGACGGAAGCAGTTCTTC

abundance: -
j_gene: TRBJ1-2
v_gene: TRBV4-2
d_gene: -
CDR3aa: CASSQDRAAVYGYTF
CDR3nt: TGTGCCAGCAGCCAAGATCGGGCTGCGGTCTATGGCTACACCTTC